Shown below are 19 T cell receptor beta chains from a single sample sequenced in a study of post-analysis software for immune sequencing data. Unique molecular identifiers had been added to the TCR beta cDNA libraries. TCRdb used MiXCR to reprocess the PCR reads, holding one entry per CDR3 protein. The data contain about 540,000 distinct CDR3 sequences, approximately 34% of them seen just once; the ten biggest clones take up around 5.9%. Antigen specificity for these receptors is unknown. Study-wide points: TRBV segments more frequent in patients than in controls numbered five and included TRBV5-6, TRBV5-1 and TRBV20-1.

Sequencing was carried out using blood. These TCRs come from a girl younger than 18 with multiple sclerosis.

V usage is TRBV20-1 and J usage is TRBJ2-1; TRBD2 aligns across 15 bases. V shed 5 bases and J 8 bases; nucleotides not matched to a gene: 4. This CDR3 has 14 amino acids. Germline V gene sequence: CDR1 DFQATT, CDR2 SNEGSKA (reference sequence). The CDR3 is CSAEGTSGGYEQFF. CDR3 sequence (DNA): TGCAGTGCTGAGGGGACTAGCGGGGGGTATGAGCAGTTCTTC.

V gene TRBV20-1 combines with J gene TRBJ2-5; 10 positions match TRBD1. This CDR3 has 13 amino acids. Germline CDR1 DFQATT, CDR2 SNEGSKA (reference sequence). J gave up 5 bases and V 5 bases, and 5 bases lay outside the gene matches. CDR3 bases: TGCAGTGCTGCGACAGGGGGCGCGGAGACCCAGTACTTC. Protein sequence: CSAATGGAETQYF.

The chain couples TRBV6-1 to TRBJ2-2, with TRBD2 matching over 7 bases. V shed 4 bases, J shed 0 bases, and the junction held 2 bases outside the gene matches. Germline V CDR1 and CDR2: MNHNS, SASEGT. The CDR3 loop spans 15 amino acids. CDR3 sequence: CASSGLAANTGELFF. The CDR3 nucleotides read TGTGCCAGCAGTGGTCTAGCGGCGAACACCGGGGAGCTGTTTTTT.

Only a few counts were recorded for this clonotype. The chain has TRBV6-6 and TRBJ2-7; D is tentatively TRBD1 or TRBD2 (5 bases each). V was trimmed by 2 bases and J by 1 base, leaving 15 bases between them. CDR3 length: 16 amino acids. Germline loops: CDR1 MNHNY, CDR2 SVGAGI (reference sequence). The DNA of the CDR3 is TGTGCCAGCAGTTACGGGGGAGCGAGCCGTTCCTACGAGCAGTACTTC. Residues: CASSYGGASRSYEQYF.

For this clonotype: The junction does not match germline at one end; this may be a read error. This chain joins TRBV5-1 and TRBJ1-6, with 7 bases matching TRBD1. The CDR3 is made up of 17 amino acids. Per germline, CDR1 SGHRS and CDR2 YFSETQ. For the CDR3, the DNA is TGCGCCAGCAGCGCCGGGACAGCTATATACTATAGTTCACCCCTCCACTTT. As protein: CASSAGTAIYYSSPLHF.

The V call is TRBV20-1, the J call TRBJ2-1; 7 bases match TRBD1. The V and J ends lost 5 bases and 9 bases, in that order; junction bases with no gene match: 10. The CDR3 is 13 residues long. Germline CDR1 DFQATT, CDR2 SNEGSKA (reference sequence). The CDR3 DNA reads TGCAGTGCTTCGACAGGGATGGTCAGTGAGCAGTTCTTC. Translated, it gives CSASTGMVSEQFF.

The CDR3 is CASSIIARGGQPQHF. CDR3 bases: TGTGCCAGTAGCATCATCGCCAGGGGAGGTCAGCCCCAGCATTTT. The V call is TRBV19, the J call TRBJ1-5; D is possibly TRBD1 (6 bases). Germline values: CDR1 LNHDA, CDR2 SQIVND (reference sequence). V shed 6 bases and J shed 6 bases, with 18 bases lying between them. This CDR3 is 15 amino acids long.

This clonotype has more than one count but fewer than ten. This chain joins TRBV6-8 and TRBJ1-2, with D unclear. This CDR3 is built from 12 residues. The germline V gene has CDR1 MNHGY and CDR2 SAAAGT. The germline V and J ends were trimmed by 4 bases and 4 bases, with 7 bases remaining between them. The CDR3 DNA follows: TGTGCCAGCAGTTTTGGTCTCTATGGCTACACCTTC. It codes for CASSFGLYGYTF.

The CDR3 sequence is CASRTGEGRNTEAFF. CDR3 bases: TGTGCCAGTAGGACCGGGGAGGGCCGGAACACTGAAGCTTTCTTT. This chain connects TRBV19 to TRBJ1-1; D is undetermined. Germline V gene data show CDR1 as LNHDA and CDR2 as SQIVND (reference sequence). V was shortened by 6 bases and J by 1 base, with 15 bases between the two germline ends. The CDR3 has 15 amino acids.

This clonotype was counted a few times. V is TRBV7-2 and J is TRBJ2-7; the D is unclear. From germline, CDR1 is SGHTA and CDR2 FQGNSA. The CDR3 contains 17 residues. V was cut by 3 bases and J by 3 bases, with 21 bases left in between. The CDR3 DNA reads as TGTGCCAGCAGCTTTAACGTCCCCCTCATTACCTTCTACGAGCAGTACTTC. Translating it yields CASSFNVPLITFYEQYF.

This clonotype has only a few counts. The J gene is TRBJ2-5, the V gene TRBV12-3 or TRBV12-4; D perhaps matches TRBD2 (6 bases). V lost 5 bases, J lost 1 base, and 8 bases lay in between. The CDR3 extends over 13 amino acids. CDR3: CASSVGGQETQYF. CDR3 sequence (DNA): TGTGCCAGCAGTGTCGGGGGCCAAGAGACCCAGTACTTC.

This clonotype appeared many times. The genes are TRBV11-2 and TRBJ2-1, with a possible D match to TRBD2 (5 bases). Germline loops: CDR1 SGHAT, CDR2 FQNNGV. CDR3 length: 13 amino acids. V lost 4 bases and J 4 bases, leaving 8 bases between the germline ends. The CDR3 loop reads CASSSRGYNEQFF. Here the CDR3 DNA reads TGTGCCAGCAGCTCCCGCGGGTACAATGAGCAGTTCTTC.

This clonotype occurred a few times. The chain couples TRBV7-2 to TRBJ1-6, with unresolved D. There are 15 residues in the CDR3. With 4 bases removed from V and 0 bases from J, the gap between germline ends came to 7 bases. Germline V gives CDR1 SGHTA, CDR2 FQGNSA. For the CDR3, the DNA is TGTGCCAGCAGCTCTCAGAGCTCCTATAATTCACCCCTCCACTTT. This codes for CASSSQSSYNSPLHF.

The chain employs TRBV20-1 and TRBJ2-1; 9 nucleotides line up with TRBD2. Germline V lookup: CDR1 DFQATT, CDR2 SNEGSKA (reference sequence). The CDR3 length is 13 residues. The J segment lost 5 bases and the V segment lost 6 bases, leaving 5 bases of the junction unmatched. The CDR3 region is CSAEAGGNNEQFF. CDR3 in DNA: TGCAGTGCGGAGGCGGGGGGGAACAATGAGCAGTTCTTC.

J is TRBJ2-5 and V is TRBV5-5; no clear D gene. The ends were cut back, 2 bases at V and 0 bases at J, with 11 bases in the middle. Per germline, CDR1 SGHKS and CDR2 YYEKEE (reference sequence). The CDR3 spans 15 residues. CDR3 DNA sequence: TGTGCCAGCAGCTTTCGGGCAAGCAACCAAGAGACCCAGTACTTC. This gives the protein CASSFRASNQETQYF.

The rearrangement links TRBV15 to TRBJ2-3; 8 bases line up with TRBD1. The CDR3 covers 14 residues. The germline gives CDR1 LNHNV, CDR2 YYDKDF (reference sequence). J lost 6 bases, V lost 2 bases, and 4 bases had no gene match. The DNA for the CDR3 is TGTGCCACCAGCAGATCCGACAGGGGCGATACGCAGTATTTT. It translates to CATSRSDRGDTQYF.

About this clonotype itself: Because it lacks the conserved phenylalanine or tryptophan at the end, this CDR3 is likely a read error. This sequence joins TRBV25-1 and TRBJ2-7; 7 bases map to TRBD1. The CDR3 spans 14 residues. Per germline, CDR1 MGHDK and CDR2 SYGVNS. V shed 4 bases and J 1 base; nucleotides not matched to a gene: 4. Here the CDR3 reads CASSGQGVSYEQYC. Here the CDR3 DNA reads TGTGCCAGCAGTGGGCAGGGGGTTTCCTACGAGCAGTACTGC.

The genes are TRBV6-2 or TRBV6-3 and TRBJ2-4; no clear D gene. Trimming cost V 5 bases and J 0 bases, with 5 bases left between them. The CDR3 covers 13 residues. Germline CDR1 and CDR2: MNHEY and SVGEGT. CDR3 bases: TGTGCCAGCAGTGAGTTAGCCAAAAACATTCAGTACTTC. It is translated as CASSELAKNIQYF.

This clonotype has just a few counts. V gene TRBV5-5 combines with J gene TRBJ1-2; D possibly corresponds to TRBD1 (6 bases). The V gene's germline CDR1 is SGHKS and CDR2 YYEKEE (reference sequence). This CDR3 comprises 16 residues. V was pared by 4 bases and J by 4 bases, with 20 bases between. Written as DNA, the CDR3 is TGTGCCAGCAGCCCTGGAGGGCAGGGGATTACCTATGGCTACACCTTC. Amino acid sequence: CASSPGGQGITYGYTF.